One T cell receptor beta chain is described in this entry. The CDR3 runs 15 residues. Germline CDR1 SQVTM, CDR2 ANQGSEA. V shed 0 bases and J 5 bases; nucleotides not matched to a gene: 7. This sample was included in a study of blood T cell repertoires in COVID-19. Study as a whole: COVID-19 samples, acute and convalescent, were from the United States, Italy and Spain. T cells, B-cell-depleted T cells, or PBMCs supplied cDNA or gDNA.

Method: immunoSEQ multiplex PCR; TCRdb's copy keeps in-frame clones and lacks some. The table has approximately 470,000 clones, approximately 83% seen once. The sequenced material came from peripheral blood. The TCR comes from a human donor in a cohort sampled during active COVID-19. This chain uses TRBV29-1 with TRBJ2-7; 10 bases align to TRBD2. In DNA form, the CDR3 reads TGCAGCGTTGAAGATCGGGCTAGCGGGAGCCACGAGCAGTACTTC. This codes for CSVEDRASGSHEQYF.